The 20 T cell receptor beta chains reported below all come from one sample, sequenced in a study of CD8+ T cells in alopecia areata. Treatment described: oral pan-JAK inhibitor, 5-10 mg twice daily. Sequencing templates came from extracted RNA that was reverse transcribed into cDNA. The protocol was immunoSEQ multiplex PCR, while the TCRdb copy is restricted to in-frame clones and leaves out a portion. Of about 110,000 clones in the sample, 84% were seen once. Material: CD8+ T cells sorted from blood, obtained at week 24, from a patient treated with tofacitinib. The receptors were sampled from a human donor with alopecia areata.

V usage is TRBV4-1 and J usage is TRBJ2-4, with TRBD2 as a possible D gene (6 bases). The V gene lost 1 base and the J gene lost 2 bases, with 12 bases spanning the gap. Looked up from germline, CDR1 is MGHRA and CDR2 is YSYEKL. The CDR3 totals 16 residues. DNA of the CDR3: TGCGCCAGCAGCCAAGTATCCGGGGGATCCAAAAACATTCAGTACTTC. Amino acid sequence: CASSQVSGGSKNIQYF.

The chain employs TRBV6-5 and TRBJ2-3; D uncertain. This CDR3 region has 12 residues. In germline, CDR1 is MNHEY, CDR2 SVGAGI. Between the trimmed V and J ends, which lost 10 bases and 3 bases, there was a span of 11 bases. The CDR3 DNA reads as TGTGCCACCGCGGACGCTACAGATACGCAGTATTTT. Residues: CATADATDTQYF.

The sample holds one count of this clone. Germline is not matched at one junction end, which may reflect a read error. The J gene is TRBJ2-5, the V gene TRBV6-5; D possibly uses TRBD1 or TRBD2 (7 bases each). CDR3 length: 14 residues. Germline V CDR1 and CDR2: MNHEY, SVGAGI. The CDR3 nucleotides are TGCGCCAGCAGCGGGACAGAGATTCAAGAGACCCAGTACTTC. Protein: CASSGTEIQETQYF.

The rearrangement links TRBV9 to TRBJ2-3; 9 bases line up with TRBD2. From germline, CDR1 is SGDLS and CDR2 YYNGEE. The CDR3 consists of 14 residues. V trimming: 4 bases; J trimming: 1 base; junction bases outside the gene matches: 1. CDR3 DNA sequence: TGTGCCAGCAGCCCTAGCGGGGGCACAGATACGCAGTATTTT. This codes for CASSPSGGTDTQYF.

This clone was recorded only once. CDR3 in amino acids: CASSLERGTHLDTQYF. In DNA form, the CDR3 reads TGTGCCAGCAGCTTAGAGCGGGGGACCCACTTAGATACGCAGTATTTT. The rearrangement links TRBV7-6 to TRBJ2-3; the match to TRBD2 covers 8 bases. The CDR3 is 16 amino acids. Germline loops: CDR1 SGHVS, CDR2 FNYEAQ. Losses at the gene ends were 1 base for V and 5 bases for J; bases not matched to a gene: 8.

This chain links TRBV15 with TRBJ2-5, with 7 positions matching TRBD2. Trimming cost V 5 bases and J 0 bases; bases outside gene matches: 6. The V gene's germline CDR1 is LNHNV and CDR2 YYDKDF (reference sequence). There are 15 residues in the CDR3. The CDR3 loop reads CATSGEGRYQETQYF. The CDR3 DNA follows: TGTGCCACCAGCGGGGAGGGGAGGTACCAAGAGACCCAGTACTTC.

V is TRBV5-6 and J is TRBJ2-7; D is possibly TRBD1 or TRBD2 (5 bases each). Germline CDR1 SGHDT, CDR2 YYEEEE. V dropped 2 bases and J dropped 9 bases, with 15 bases sitting between them. The CDR3 runs 13 residues. CDR3 loop: CASSFQRGRGQYF. The CDR3 coding sequence is TGTGCCAGCAGCTTCCAGAGGGGTCGAGGGCAGTACTTC.

The rearrangement uses TRBV11-1 and TRBJ2-7; 8 bases map to TRBD1. The ends lost 8 bases at V and 2 bases at J; junction bases unmatched: 2. The CDR3 length is 12 residues. Germline lookup yields CDR1 SGHAT and CDR2 FQDESV (reference sequence). DNA of the CDR3: TGTGCCAGCGGGACAGGAGCCTACGAGCAGTACTTC. Translation gives CASGTGAYEQYF.

The chain has TRBV11-2 and TRBJ1-1; 7 bases fit TRBD1. V dropped 8 bases and J dropped 0; count of bases not matched to a gene: 9. CDR1 is SGHAT, CDR2 FQNNGV, per germline. The CDR3 has 15 amino acids. CDR3 sequence (DNA): TGTGCCAGCGTCCCCCGGACAGGTCTGAACACTGAAGCTTTCTTT. The encoded protein is CASVPRTGLNTEAFF.

This clone was observed a handful of times. The rearrangement uses TRBV27 and TRBJ2-1; 10 bases agree with TRBD2. The J segment lost 8 bases and the V segment lost 6 bases, leaving 7 bases of the junction unmatched. CDR1 MNHEY and CDR2 SMNVEV come from the germline V gene (reference sequence). This CDR3 has 14 residues. In nucleotides, the CDR3 is TGTGCCAGCAGGTTAGCGGGGGGTTACGATGAGCAGTTCTTC. Encoded protein: CASRLAGGYDEQFF.

The rearrangement joins TRBV5-4 to TRBJ1-6; no clear D gene. Germline loops: CDR1 SGHNT, CDR2 YYREEE (reference sequence). The CDR3 is made up of 13 amino acids. The V gene lost 7 bases and the J gene lost 1 base, with 6 bases spanning the gap. This chain's CDR3 is CASSASYNSPLHF. In DNA, the CDR3 is TGTGCCAGCTCCGCATCCTATAATTCACCCCTCCACTTT.

The chain uses TRBV7-9 and TRBJ1-5; perhaps TRBD1 as D (5 bases). V lost 1 base, J lost 6 bases, and 10 bases lay in between. The CDR3 runs 14 residues. Germline V gene data show CDR1 as SEHNR and CDR2 as FQNEAQ (reference sequence). The CDR3 DNA follows: TGTGCCAGCAGCTTAGGGGCAGGGATTCAGCCCCAGCATTTT. Translation: CASSLGAGIQPQHF.

The gene calls are TRBV13 and TRBJ2-7; the match to TRBD2 covers 7 bases. Losses at the gene ends were 5 bases for V and 5 bases for J; bases not matched to a gene: 3. This CDR3 is built from 12 residues. Germline V gives CDR1 PRHDT, CDR2 FYEKMQ (reference sequence). The CDR3 nucleotides are TGTGCCAGCAGCAATGGGACTAACGAGCAGTACTTC. Translation: CASSNGTNEQYF.

This chain joins TRBV5-1 and TRBJ1-5, with 7 nucleotides matching TRBD1. The CDR3 runs 15 residues. CDR1 SGHRS and CDR2 YFSETQ come from the germline V gene. The V segment lost 3 bases and the J segment 0 bases; nucleotides outside the gene matches: 3. CDR3 sequence reads: CASSWTGDSNQPQHF. The DNA for the CDR3 is TGCGCCAGCAGCTGGACAGGTGATAGCAATCAGCCCCAGCATTTT.

This clone has more than one count but fewer than ten. This chain connects TRBV11-2 to TRBJ2-1; D remains unclear. The germline gives CDR1 SGHAT, CDR2 FQNNGV. The CDR3 has 15 amino acids. V lost 3 bases and J lost 0, with 9 bases in between. CDR3 nucleotide sequence: TGTGCCAGCAGCTTGCAACAGAGCTCCTACAATGAGCAGTTCTTC. Translation: CASSLQQSSYNEQFF.

The V gene is TRBV29-1, the J gene TRBJ1-2, with 10 bases lining up with TRBD1. This CDR3 is 12 amino acids long. V lost 3 bases to trimming and J lost 6 bases; unmatched junction nucleotides: 1. The germline V gene encodes CDR1 SQVTM and CDR2 ANQGSEA. The CDR3 loop is CSVETGGHGYTF. CDR3 coding DNA: TGCAGCGTTGAGACAGGGGGCCATGGCTACACCTTC.

The chain is built from TRBV7-9 and TRBJ1-5; D call uncertain. Germline V gene data show CDR1 as SEHNR and CDR2 as FQNEAQ (reference sequence). V lost 5 bases and J 0 bases, leaving 8 bases between the germline ends. CDR3 length equals 14 residues. The DNA of the CDR3 is TGTGCCAGCAGCCGGCAGGATAGCAATCAGCCCCAGCATTTT. Translation: CASSRQDSNQPQHF. Together with reference TRBV7-9 and TRBJ1-5, the CDR3 gives the full variable domain: DTGVSQNPRHKITKRGQNVTFRCDPISEHNRLYWYRQTLGQGPEFLTYFQNEAQLEKSRLLSDRFSAERPKGSFSTLEIQRTEQGDSAMYLCASSRQDSNQPQHFGDGTRLSIL.

The V and J genes are TRBV10-3 and TRBJ2-6; maybe TRBD1 (6 bases). In germline, CDR1 is ENHRY, CDR2 SYGVKD. Trimming took 2 bases from V and 1 from J, leaving 6 bases between them. The CDR3 sequence is 15 residues long. CDR3 sequence: CAISETGSGANVLTF. CDR3 bases: TGTGCCATCAGTGAGACAGGGTCTGGGGCCAACGTCCTGACTTTC.

The chain couples TRBV5-4 to TRBJ2-7; 10 positions agree with TRBD1. Germline V gene sequence: CDR1 SGHNT, CDR2 YYREEE (reference sequence). V shed 3 bases and J 1 base; nucleotides not matched to a gene: 4. The CDR3 spans 15 residues. In DNA, the CDR3 is TGTGCCAGCAGCTCCGGACAGGGGGGTTCCTACGAGCAGTACTTC. Translation gives CASSSGQGGSYEQYF. Filled out from reference TRBV5-4 and TRBJ2-7, the complete variable domain reads ETGVTQSPTHLIKTRGQQVTLRCSSQSGHNTVSWYQQALGQGPQFIFQYYREEENGRGNFPPRFSGLQFPNYSSELNVNALELDDSALYLCASSSGQGGSYEQYFGPGTRLTVT.

Details on this clone: Without the conserved terminal phenylalanine or tryptophan, this CDR3 likely stems from a read error. The chain has TRBV6-1 and TRBJ2-7, with D hard to call. This CDR3 contains 11 residues. The V end was cut by 8 bases, the J end by 1 base, with 6 bases between. Germline-derived CDR1 and CDR2 are MNHNS and SASEGT. The CDR3 coding sequence is TGTGCCAGCTTCGAATCCTACGAGCAGTACTAC. Its translation is CASFESYEQYY.